This T cell receptor beta chain was recorded in a study of blood T cell repertoires in COVID-19. The wider study: Material from acute and convalescent COVID-19 was sourced from the United States, Italy and Spain. T cells, B-cell-depleted T cells, or PBMCs provided the cDNA or gDNA that served as material.

Per the authors' pipeline: From reference gene primer amplification, estimates of nucleated cell counts were derived. Generated by immunoSEQ multiplex PCR, the TCRdb table keeps only in-frame clones and is missing some. The DNA was the basis for D and trimming; V, J and clone size are from that table. Of just over 300,000 clones in the sample, around nine tenths were seen once. The CDR3 has 13 residues. CDR1 is KGHSH and CDR2 is LQKENI in the germline V gene. The V gene end was trimmed by 2 bases and the J gene end by 7 bases; junction bases not matched to a gene: 4. One Seattle source followed patients from active infection through their disease course. The table lists this clone with a few counts.

This clonotype originated in a woman aged 25 to 39 with COVID-19, enrolled during active disease. Sequenced sample: peripheral blood. V usage is TRBV18 and J usage is TRBJ1-1, with 7 positions matching TRBD1. CDR3 coding DNA: TGTGCCAGCTCACCAACAGGGGTAGTTGAAGCTTTCTTT. Its protein product is CASSPTGVVEAFF.